These 8 T cell receptor beta chains came from one sample sequenced in a study of blood T cell repertoires in COVID-19. Only in-frame clones appear in the TCRdb table, and some are missing; sequencing was by immunoSEQ multiplex PCR. The data show 250,000 to 300,000 clones, 88% seen once. Sequencing was done on a sample of peripheral blood. The receptors come from a woman aged 25 to 39 who had recovered from COVID-19.

The chain uses TRBV9 and TRBJ2-7, with D possibly matching TRBD2 (6 bases). V lost 3 bases, J lost 5 bases, and 12 bases lay in between. The CDR3 sequence is 13 residues long. Germline assignment: CDR1 SGDLS and CDR2 YYNGEE. The CDR3 DNA is TGTGCCAGCAGCGAGGGAGGAAGGCACGAGCAGTACTTC. Translated: CASSEGGRHEQYF.

J is TRBJ2-1 and V is TRBV6-1; 9 nucleotides line up with TRBD2. Germline CDR1 reads MNHNS; CDR2 reads SASEGT. V was pared by 2 bases and J by 9 bases, with 20 bases of the junction left unmatched. CDR3 length: 19 residues. The CDR3 loop is CASSEFNREGWLAGTEQFF. DNA of the CDR3: TGTGCCAGCAGTGAATTTAACAGGGAGGGTTGGCTAGCGGGGACTGAGCAGTTCTTC.

The gene calls are TRBV27 and TRBJ2-7; 8 nucleotides match TRBD1. There are 13 residues in the CDR3. V lost 5 bases and J lost 6; bases outside the gene matches: 6. The V gene's germline CDR1 is MNHEY and CDR2 SMNVEV (reference sequence). CDR3 region: CASSKQGGGEQYF. The CDR3 coding sequence is TGTGCCAGCAGTAAACAGGGGGGTGGCGAGCAGTACTTC.

The J gene is TRBJ1-1, the V gene TRBV7-9, with a possible D match to TRBD1 (5 bases). The V gene's germline CDR1 is SEHNR and CDR2 FQNEAQ (reference sequence). The CDR3 runs 13 residues. V was pared by 7 bases and J by 2 bases, with 11 bases between. The CDR3 region is CASIWGDNTEAFF. CDR3 nucleotide sequence: TGTGCCAGCATCTGGGGGGATAACACTGAAGCTTTCTTT.

This rearrangement joins TRBV4-3 to TRBJ2-6; 8 positions agree with TRBD2. V was pared by 1 base and J by 0 bases, with 11 bases of the junction left unmatched. CDR1 LGHNA and CDR2 YSLEER come from the germline V gene. The CDR3 loop spans 20 amino acids. CDR3 sequence reads: CASSQVGREGRLSGANVLTF. The CDR3 nucleotides read TGCGCCAGCAGCCAAGTGGGCCGGGAGGGACGGCTCTCTGGGGCCAACGTCCTGACTTTC.

The rearrangement joins TRBV11-2 to TRBJ1-1, with unresolved D. Trimming removed 7 bases at V and 5 bases at J, with 14 bases between. Germline V gene lookup returns CDR1 SGHAT and CDR2 FQNNGV. This CDR3 has 13 residues. CDR3 nucleotides: TGTGCCAGCACCAACGGGGAGGGTACTGAAGCTTTCTTT. Translated, it gives CASTNGEGTEAFF. Drawing the rest from reference TRBV11-2 and TRBJ1-1, the complete variable domain is EAGVAQSPRYKIIEKRQSVAFWCNPISGHATLYWYQQILGQGPKLLIQFQNNGVVDDSQLPKDRFSAERLKGVDSTLKIQPAKLEDSAVYLCASTNGEGTEAFFGQGTRLTVV.

The chain employs TRBV5-4 and TRBJ1-5; the D is unclear. The CDR3 is made up of 12 amino acids. Germline V gene sequence: CDR1 SGHNT, CDR2 YYREEE (reference sequence). The V and J ends lost 3 bases and 4 bases respectively, with 5 bases between them. CDR3 in DNA: TGTGCCAGCAGCTCCCCTAATCAGCCCCAGCATTTT. Translated: CASSSPNQPQHF.

A single count supports this clone. The chain recombines TRBV7-2 with TRBJ2-5; TRBD1 matches at 8 bases. CDR1 SGHTA and CDR2 FQGNSA come from the germline V gene. Trimming took 3 bases from V and 4 from J; bases not matched to a gene: 7. The CDR3 consists of 15 residues. The CDR3 region is CASSFWTGSGETQYF. CDR3 in DNA: TGTGCCAGCAGCTTTTGGACAGGGTCCGGAGAGACCCAGTACTTC.